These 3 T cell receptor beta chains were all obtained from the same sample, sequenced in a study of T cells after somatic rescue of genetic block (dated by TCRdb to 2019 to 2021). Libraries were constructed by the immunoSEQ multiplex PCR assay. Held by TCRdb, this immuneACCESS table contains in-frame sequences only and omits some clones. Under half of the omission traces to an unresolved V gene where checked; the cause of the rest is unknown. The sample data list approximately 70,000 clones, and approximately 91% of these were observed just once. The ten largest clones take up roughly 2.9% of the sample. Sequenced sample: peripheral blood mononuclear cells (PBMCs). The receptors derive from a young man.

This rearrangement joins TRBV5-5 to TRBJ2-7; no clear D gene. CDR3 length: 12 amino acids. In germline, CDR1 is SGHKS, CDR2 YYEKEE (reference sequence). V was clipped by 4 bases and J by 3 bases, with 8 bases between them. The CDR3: CASSPFLYEQYF. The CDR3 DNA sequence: TGTGCCAGCAGCCCATTTCTCTACGAGCAGTACTTC.

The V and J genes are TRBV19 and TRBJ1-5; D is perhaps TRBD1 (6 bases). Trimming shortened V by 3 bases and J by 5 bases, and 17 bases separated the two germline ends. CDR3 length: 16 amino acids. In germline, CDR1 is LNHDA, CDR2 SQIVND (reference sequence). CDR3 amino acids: CASSIGGQGRDQPQHF. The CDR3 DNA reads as TGTGCCAGTAGTATTGGGGGGCAGGGTAGGGATCAGCCCCAGCATTTT. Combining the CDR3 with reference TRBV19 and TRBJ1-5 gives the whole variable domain DGGITQSPKYLFRKEGQNVTLSCEQNLNHDAMYWYRQDPGQGLRLIYYSQIVNDFQKGDIAEGYSVSREKKESFPLTVTSAQKNPTAFYLCASSIGGQGRDQPQHFGDGTRLSIL.

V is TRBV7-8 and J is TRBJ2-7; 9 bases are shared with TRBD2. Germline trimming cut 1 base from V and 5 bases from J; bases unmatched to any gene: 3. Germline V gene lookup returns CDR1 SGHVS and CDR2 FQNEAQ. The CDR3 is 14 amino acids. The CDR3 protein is CASSLGGGAHEQYF. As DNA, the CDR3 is TGTGCCAGCAGCTTAGGCGGGGGGGCCCACGAGCAGTACTTC.